This entry describes one T cell receptor (beta chain). The sample is drawn from a study of blood T cell repertoires in COVID-19. Study-level information: The origin of the acute and convalescent COVID-19 samples was the United States, Italy and Spain.

The assay was immunoSEQ multiplex PCR, and TCRdb's table has in-frame clones only and misses some. The sample shows around 68,000 clones, under 95% of them seen only once. Germline loops: CDR1 LNHDA, CDR2 SQIVND (reference sequence). The CDR3 extends over 18 amino acids. Unmatched junction bases numbered 12, after V lost 3 bases and J lost 0 bases. The chain joins TRBV19 to TRBJ2-3; the match to TRBD2 covers 7 bases. The sample was peripheral blood. The source is a man aged 65 to 85 with active COVID-19. DNA for the CDR3: TGTGCCAGTAGTATGGGGTTGGGCGGGGGAATTAGCACAGATACGCAGTATTTT. This sequence encodes CASSMGLGGGISTDTQYF.